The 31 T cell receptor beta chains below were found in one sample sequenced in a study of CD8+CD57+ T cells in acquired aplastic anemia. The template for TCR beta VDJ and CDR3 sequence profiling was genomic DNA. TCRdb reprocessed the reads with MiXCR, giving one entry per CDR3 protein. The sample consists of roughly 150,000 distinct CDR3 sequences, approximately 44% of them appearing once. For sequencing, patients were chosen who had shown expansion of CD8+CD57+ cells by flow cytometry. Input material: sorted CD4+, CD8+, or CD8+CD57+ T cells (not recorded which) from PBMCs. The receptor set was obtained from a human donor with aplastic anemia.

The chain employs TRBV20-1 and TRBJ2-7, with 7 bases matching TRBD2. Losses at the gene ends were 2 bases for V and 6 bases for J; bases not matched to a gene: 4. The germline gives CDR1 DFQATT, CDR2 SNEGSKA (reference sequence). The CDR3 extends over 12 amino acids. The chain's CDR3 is CSARLLAPEQYF. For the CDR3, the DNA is TGCAGTGCTAGATTACTAGCGCCCGAGCAGTACTTC.

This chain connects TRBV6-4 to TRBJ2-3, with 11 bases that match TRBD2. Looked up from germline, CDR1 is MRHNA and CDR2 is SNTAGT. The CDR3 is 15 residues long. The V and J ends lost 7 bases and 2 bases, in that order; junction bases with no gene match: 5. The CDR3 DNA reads TGTGCCAGCATCCAGACTAGCGGGACCACAGATACGCAGTATTTT. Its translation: CASIQTSGTTDTQYF.

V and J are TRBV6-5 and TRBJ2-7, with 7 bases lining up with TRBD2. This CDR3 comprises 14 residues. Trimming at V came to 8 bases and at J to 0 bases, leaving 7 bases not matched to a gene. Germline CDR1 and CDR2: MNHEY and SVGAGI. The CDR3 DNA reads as TGTGCCAGCGGTTTGGAGCGGGGCTCCTACGAGCAGTACTTC. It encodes CASGLERGSYEQYF.

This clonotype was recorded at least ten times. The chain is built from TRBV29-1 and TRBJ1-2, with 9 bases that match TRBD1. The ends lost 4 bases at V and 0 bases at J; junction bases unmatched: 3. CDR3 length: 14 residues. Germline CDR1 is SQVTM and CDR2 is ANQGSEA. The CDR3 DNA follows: TGCAGCGTTGGGACAGGGGAAGCTAACTATGGCTACACCTTC. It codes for CSVGTGEANYGYTF.

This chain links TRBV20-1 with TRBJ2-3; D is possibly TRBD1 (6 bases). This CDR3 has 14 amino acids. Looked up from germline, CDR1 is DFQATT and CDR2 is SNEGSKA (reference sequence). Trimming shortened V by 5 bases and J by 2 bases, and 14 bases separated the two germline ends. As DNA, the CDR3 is TGCAGTGCTCAATTGGACAGCCTCACAGATACGCAGTATTTT. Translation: CSAQLDSLTDTQYF.

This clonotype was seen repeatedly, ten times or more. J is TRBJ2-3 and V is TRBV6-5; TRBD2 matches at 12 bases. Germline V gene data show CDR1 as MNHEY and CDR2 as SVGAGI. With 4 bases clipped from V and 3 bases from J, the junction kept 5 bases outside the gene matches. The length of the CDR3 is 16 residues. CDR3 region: CASSSASGGGTDTQYF. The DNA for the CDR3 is TGTGCCAGCAGTTCGGCTAGCGGGGGGGGAACAGATACGCAGTATTTT.

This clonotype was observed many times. CDR3 nucleotides: TGTGCCAGCAGTGAATTTGCCCCCAGCAGCGGGGAGCTGTTTTTT. Translated, it gives CASSEFAPSSGELFF. The chain recombines TRBV25-1 with TRBJ2-2; no reliable D call. The germline V gene encodes CDR1 MGHDK and CDR2 SYGVNS. The CDR3 length is 15 residues. Trimming left V 1 base short and J 7 bases short, with 13 bases between.

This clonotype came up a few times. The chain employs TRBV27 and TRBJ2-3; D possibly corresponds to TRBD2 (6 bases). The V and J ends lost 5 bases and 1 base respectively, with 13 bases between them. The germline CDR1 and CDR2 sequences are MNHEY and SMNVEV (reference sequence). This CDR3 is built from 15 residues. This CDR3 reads CASSPLLARTDTQYF. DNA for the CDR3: TGTGCCAGCAGTCCACTGCTAGCGCGCACAGATACGCAGTATTTT.

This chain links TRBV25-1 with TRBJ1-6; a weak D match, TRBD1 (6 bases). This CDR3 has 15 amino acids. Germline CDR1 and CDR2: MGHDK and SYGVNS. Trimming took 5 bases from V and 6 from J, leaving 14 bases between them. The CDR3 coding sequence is TGTGCCAGCAGTAGTTTGGACAGAAGTAATTCACCCCTCCACTTT. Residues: CASSSLDRSNSPLHF.

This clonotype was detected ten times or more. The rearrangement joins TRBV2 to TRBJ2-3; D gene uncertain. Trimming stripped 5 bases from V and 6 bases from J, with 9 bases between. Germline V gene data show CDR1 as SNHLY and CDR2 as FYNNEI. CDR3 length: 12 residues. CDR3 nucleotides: TGTGCCAGCAGTCCCCTTGGGGATACGCAGTATTTT. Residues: CASSPLGDTQYF.

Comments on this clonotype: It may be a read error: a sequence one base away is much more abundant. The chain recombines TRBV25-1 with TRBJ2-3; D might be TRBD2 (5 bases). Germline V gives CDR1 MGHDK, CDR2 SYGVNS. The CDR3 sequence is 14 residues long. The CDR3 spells CAGRWRASPDTQYF. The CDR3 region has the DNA TGTGCCGGCAGGTGGCGGGCATCGCCAGATACGCAGTATTTT.

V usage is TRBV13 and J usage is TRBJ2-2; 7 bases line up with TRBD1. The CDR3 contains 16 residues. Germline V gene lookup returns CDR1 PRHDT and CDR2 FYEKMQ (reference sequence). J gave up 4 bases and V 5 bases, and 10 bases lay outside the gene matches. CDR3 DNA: TGTGCCAGCAGCACGGACAGGCCGGGGAGCACCGGGGAGCTGTTTTTT. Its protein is CASSTDRPGSTGELFF.

The CDR3 loop is CASSESGGQETQYF. CDR3 nucleotides: TGCGCCAGCAGTGAGTCGGGGGGCCAAGAGACCCAGTACTTC. V usage is TRBV10-1 and J usage is TRBJ2-5, with D perhaps TRBD2 (6 bases). CDR3 length equals 14 residues. The V and J ends lost 0 bases and 1 base respectively, with 6 bases between them. Germline V gives CDR1 WNHNN, CDR2 SYGVQD (reference sequence).

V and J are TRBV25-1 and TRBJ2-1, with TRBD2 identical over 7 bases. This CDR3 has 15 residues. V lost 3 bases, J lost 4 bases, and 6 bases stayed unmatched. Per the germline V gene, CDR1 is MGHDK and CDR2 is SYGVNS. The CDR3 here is CASSDGLAVYNEQFF. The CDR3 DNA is TGTGCCAGCAGTGACGGGCTAGCGGTATACAATGAGCAGTTCTTC. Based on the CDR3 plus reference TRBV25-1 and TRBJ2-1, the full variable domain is EADIYQTPRYLVIGTGKKITLECSQTMGHDKMYWYQQDPGMELHLIHYSYGVNSTEKGDLSSESTVSRIRTEHFPLTLESARPSHTSQYLCASSDGLAVYNEQFFGPGTRLTVL.

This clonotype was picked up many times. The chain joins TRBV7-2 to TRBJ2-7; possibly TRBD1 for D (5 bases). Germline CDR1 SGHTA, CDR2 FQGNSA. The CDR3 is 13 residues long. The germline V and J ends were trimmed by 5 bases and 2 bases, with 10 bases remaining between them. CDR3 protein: CASSRDSTYEQYF. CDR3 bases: TGTGCCAGCAGCCGAGACAGTACCTACGAGCAGTACTTC.

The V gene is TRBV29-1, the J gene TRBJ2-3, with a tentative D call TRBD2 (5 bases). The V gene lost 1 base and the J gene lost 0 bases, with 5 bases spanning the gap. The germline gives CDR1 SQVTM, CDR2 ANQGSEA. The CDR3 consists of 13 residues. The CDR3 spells CSVEGGSTDTQYF. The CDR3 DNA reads TGCAGCGTTGAAGGCGGGAGCACAGATACGCAGTATTTT.

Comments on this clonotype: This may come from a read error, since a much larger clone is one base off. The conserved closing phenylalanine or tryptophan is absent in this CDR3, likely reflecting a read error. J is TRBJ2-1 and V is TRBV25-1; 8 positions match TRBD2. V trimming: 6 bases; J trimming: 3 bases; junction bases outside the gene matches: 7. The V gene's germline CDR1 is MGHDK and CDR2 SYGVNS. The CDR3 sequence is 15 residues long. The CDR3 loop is CASSPTSEYYNEQFL. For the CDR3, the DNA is TGTGCCAGCAGCCCGACTAGCGAATACTACAATGAGCAGTTCCTC.

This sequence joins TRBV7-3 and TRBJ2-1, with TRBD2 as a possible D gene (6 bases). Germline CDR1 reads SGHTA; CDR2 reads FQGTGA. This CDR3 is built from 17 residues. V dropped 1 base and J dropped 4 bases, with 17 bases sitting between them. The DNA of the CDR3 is TGTGCCAGCAGCTTAAGCCCAACCGGGGGTGGTTACAATGAGCAGTTCTTC. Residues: CASSLSPTGGGYNEQFF.

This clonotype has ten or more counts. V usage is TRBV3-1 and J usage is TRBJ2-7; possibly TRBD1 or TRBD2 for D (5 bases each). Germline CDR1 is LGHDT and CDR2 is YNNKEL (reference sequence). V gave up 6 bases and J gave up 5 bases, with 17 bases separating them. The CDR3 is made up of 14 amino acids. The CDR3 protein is CASRPIGAGNEQYF. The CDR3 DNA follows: TGTGCCAGCAGGCCCATCGGGGCAGGCAACGAGCAGTACTTC.

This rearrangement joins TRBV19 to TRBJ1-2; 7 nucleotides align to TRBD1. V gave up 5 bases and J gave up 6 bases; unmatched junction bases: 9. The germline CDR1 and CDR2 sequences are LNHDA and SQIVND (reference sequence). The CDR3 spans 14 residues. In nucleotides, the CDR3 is TGTGCCAGTAGTCCTCGGGACAGAGCAGATGGCTACACCTTC. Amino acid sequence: CASSPRDRADGYTF.

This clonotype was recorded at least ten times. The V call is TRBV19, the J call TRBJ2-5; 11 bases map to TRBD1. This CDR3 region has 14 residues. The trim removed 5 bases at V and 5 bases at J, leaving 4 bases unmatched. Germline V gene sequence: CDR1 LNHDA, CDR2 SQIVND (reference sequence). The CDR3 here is CASSPRDRGETQYF. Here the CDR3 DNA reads TGTGCCAGTAGTCCGAGGGACAGGGGGGAGACCCAGTACTTC.

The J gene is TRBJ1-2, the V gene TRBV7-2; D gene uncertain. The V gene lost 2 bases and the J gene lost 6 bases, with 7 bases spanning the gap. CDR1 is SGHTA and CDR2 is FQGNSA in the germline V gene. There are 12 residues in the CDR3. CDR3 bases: TGTGCCAGCAGCTTACGCCAGGATGGCTACACCTTC. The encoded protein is CASSLRQDGYTF.

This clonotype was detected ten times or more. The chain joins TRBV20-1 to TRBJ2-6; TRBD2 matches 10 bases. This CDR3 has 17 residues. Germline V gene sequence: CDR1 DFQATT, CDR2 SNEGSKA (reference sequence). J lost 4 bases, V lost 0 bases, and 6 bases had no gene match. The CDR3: CSARDWLAGAGANVLTF. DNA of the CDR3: TGCAGTGCTAGAGATTGGCTAGCGGGAGCCGGGGCCAACGTCCTGACTTTC.

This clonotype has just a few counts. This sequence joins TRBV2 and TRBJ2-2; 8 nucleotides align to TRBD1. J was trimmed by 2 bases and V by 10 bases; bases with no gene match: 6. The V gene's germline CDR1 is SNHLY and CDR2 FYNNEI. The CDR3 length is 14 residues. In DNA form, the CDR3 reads TGTGCCATCAGGCCAGGGGGCAACACCGGGGAGCTGTTTTTT. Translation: CAIRPGGNTGELFF.

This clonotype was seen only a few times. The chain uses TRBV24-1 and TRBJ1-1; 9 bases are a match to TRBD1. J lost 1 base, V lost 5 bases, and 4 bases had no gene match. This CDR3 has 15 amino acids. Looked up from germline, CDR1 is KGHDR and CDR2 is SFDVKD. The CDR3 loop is CATSATTGGNTEAFF. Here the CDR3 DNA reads TGTGCCACCAGTGCCACGACAGGGGGGAACACTGAAGCTTTCTTT.

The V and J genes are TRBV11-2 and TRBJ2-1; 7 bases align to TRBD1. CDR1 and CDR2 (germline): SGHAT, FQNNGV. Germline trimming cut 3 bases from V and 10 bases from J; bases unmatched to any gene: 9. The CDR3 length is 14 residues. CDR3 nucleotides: TGTGCCAGCAGCTTCAGGGGGTCAGGGTACGAGCAGTTCTTC. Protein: CASSFRGSGYEQFF.

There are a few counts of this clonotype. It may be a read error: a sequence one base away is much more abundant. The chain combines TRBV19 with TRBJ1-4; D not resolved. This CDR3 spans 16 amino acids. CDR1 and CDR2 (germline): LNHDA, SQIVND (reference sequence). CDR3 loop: CASSNARTLSGERLFF. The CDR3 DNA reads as TGTGCCAGTAGTAACGCGAGAACTTTAAGTGGGGAAAGACTGTTTTTT.

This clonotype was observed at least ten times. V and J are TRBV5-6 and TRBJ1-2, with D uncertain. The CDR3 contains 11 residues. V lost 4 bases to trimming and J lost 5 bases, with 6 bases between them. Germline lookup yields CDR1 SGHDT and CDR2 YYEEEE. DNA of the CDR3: TGTGCCAGCAGCCAGTATTATGGCTACACCTTC. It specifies CASSQYYGYTF.

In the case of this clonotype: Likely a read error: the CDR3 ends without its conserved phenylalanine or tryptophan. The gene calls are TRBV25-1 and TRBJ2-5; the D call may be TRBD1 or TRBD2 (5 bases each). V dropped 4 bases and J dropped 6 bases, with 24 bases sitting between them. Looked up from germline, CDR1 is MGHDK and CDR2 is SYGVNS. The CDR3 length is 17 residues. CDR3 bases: TGTGCCAGCAGTGGTACCCGGGGAAAGGGGTCTTTTAAGACCCAGTACCTC. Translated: CASSGTRGKGSFKTQYL.

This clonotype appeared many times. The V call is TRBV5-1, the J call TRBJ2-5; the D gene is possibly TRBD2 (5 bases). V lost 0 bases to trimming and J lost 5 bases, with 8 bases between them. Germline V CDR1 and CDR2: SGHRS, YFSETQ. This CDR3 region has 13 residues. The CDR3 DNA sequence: TGCGCCAGCAGCTTGGCGGGATACGAGACCCAGTACTTC. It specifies CASSLAGYETQYF. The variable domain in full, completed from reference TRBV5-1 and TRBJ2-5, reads KAGVTQTPRYLIKTRGQQVTLSCSPISGHRSVSWYQQTPGQGLQFLFEYFSETQRNKGNFPGRFSGRQFSNSRSEMNVSTLELGDSALYLCASSLAGYETQYFGPGTRLLVL.

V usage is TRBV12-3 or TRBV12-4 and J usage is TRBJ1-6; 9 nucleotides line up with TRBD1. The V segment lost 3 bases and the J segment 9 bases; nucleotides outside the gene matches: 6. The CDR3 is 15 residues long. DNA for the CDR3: TGTGCCAGCAGTTTGTCGACAGGGGGAAGTTCACCCCTCCACTTT. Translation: CASSLSTGGSSPLHF.